Listed below are T cell receptor beta chains from one sample, sequenced in a study of tumor T cells in aggressive B-cell lymphoma. The method was immunoSEQ multiplex PCR; TCRdb's version includes in-frame clones alone and lacks a portion of them. The data contain 9,000 to 13,000 clones, about 93% of them singletons. Sequenced material: tumor tissue. These receptors were collected from an adult with diffuse large B cell lymphoma. Both conserved end residues are part of each CDR3. The D gene is left open where the match is weak. Clone size is shown for a subset of rows, as once, few, many or a class of expanded clone.

D gene | clone size | J gene | V gene | CDR3 protein | CDR3 DNA
TRBD2 | - | TRBJ2-2 | TRBV6-6 | CASSFLAGVSGELFF | TGTGCCAGCAGTTTTTTAGCGGGAGTCTCCGGGGAGCTGTTTTTT
- | - | TRBJ1-2 | TRBV7-9 | CATSGVRNYGYTF | TGTGCCACTAGCGGGGTGAGGAACTATGGCTACACCTTC
TRBD1 | - | TRBJ2-7 | TRBV13 | CASSPTGSSYEQYF | TGTGCCAGCAGCCCGACAGGGAGTTCCTACGAGCAGTACTTC
- | - | TRBJ2-5 | TRBV4-1 | CASSYTLTSLWETQYF | TGCGCCAGCAGCTACACCCTGACTAGTCTATGGGAGACCCAGTACTTC
- | - | TRBJ1-5 | TRBV7-2 | CASSSAVRQPQHF | TGTGCCAGCAGCTCCGCTGTCCGGCAGCCCCAGCATTTT
- | once | TRBJ1-5 | TRBV6-4 | CASSAESNQPQHF | TGTGCCAGCTCCGCGGAAAGCAATCAGCCCCAGCATTTT
- | - | TRBJ1-4 | TRBV7-9 | CASNGTPTNEKLFF | TGTGCCAGCAATGGGACACCAACTAATGAAAAACTGTTTTTT
- | - | TRBJ2-2 | TRBV19 | CASSIEGVRGTTGELFF | TGTGCCAGTAGTATAGAAGGGGTAAGGGGAACCACCGGGGAGCTGTTTTTT
- | - | TRBJ2-3 | TRBV5-4 | CASSFRGPGDTDTQYF | TGTGCCAGCAGCTTTAGGGGGCCGGGGGATACAGATACGCAGTATTTT
- | - | TRBJ1-2 | TRBV9 | CASSVYGAGWDYGYTF | TGTGCCAGCAGCGTTTATGGTGCAGGGTGGGACTATGGCTACACCTTC
TRBD1 | - | TRBJ1-2 | TRBV9 | CASRETGGFMGGYTF | TGTGCCAGCAGGGAGACAGGGGGGTTTATGGGCGGCTACACCTTC
- | - | TRBJ1-2 | TRBV6-1 | CASSSQGAAAGTF | TGTGCCAGCAGTTCCCAAGGGGCGGCCGCTGGCACCTTC
TRBD2 | - | TRBJ2-4 | TRBV7-9 | CASRGGSGGQNIQYF | TGTGCCAGCAGAGGGGGTAGCGGGGGACAAAACATTCAGTACTTC
- | once | TRBJ2-7 | TRBV6-5 | CASSPSRYEQYF | TGTGCCAGCAGTCCCTCCCGGTACGAGCAGTACTTC
TRBD2 | - | TRBJ2-5 | TRBV7-2 | CASSLGLTGGRGKQETQYF | TGTGCCAGCAGCTTAGGCCTAACGGGAGGAAGGGGAAAGCAAGAGACCCAGTACTTC
- | once | TRBJ2-7 | TRBV7-2 | CASRRGTGVEQYF | TGTGCCAGCAGGCGGGGTACCGGAGTAGAGCAGTACTTC
- | - | TRBJ1-1 | TRBV5-1 | CASSTTGGNTEAFF | TGCGCCAGCAGCACGACAGGTGGGAACACTGAAGCTTTCTTT
- | - | TRBJ1-3 | TRBV6-4 | CASSVESGPGNTIYF | TGTGCCAGCAGTGTCGAGAGCGGACCTGGAAACACCATATATTTT
- | - | TRBJ2-5 | TRBV5-1 | CASSFSGAGETQYF | TGCGCCAGCAGCTTTAGCGGAGCGGGCGAGACCCAGTACTTC
TRBD1 | - | TRBJ1-6 | TRBV2 | CASSWTGYNSPLHF | TGTGCCAGCAGCTGGACAGGATATAATTCACCCCTCCACTTT
TRBD2 | - | TRBJ2-5 | TRBV6-4 | CASRAPGLWRETQYF | TGTGCCAGCAGGGCGCCGGGACTATGGAGGGAGACCCAGTACTTC
- | - | TRBJ1-1 | TRBV6-4 | CASSENSGRTEAFF | TGTGCCAGCAGTGAGAACAGCGGTCGCACTGAAGCTTTCTTT
TRBD2 | - | TRBJ2-1 | TRBV15 | CATSRVGSGASYNEQFF | TGTGCCACCAGCAGAGTCGGTAGCGGGGCCTCCTACAATGAGCAGTTCTTC
TRBD1 | - | TRBJ1-2 | TRBV7-9 | CASSSDGTGNYGYTF | TGTGCCAGCAGCTCGGACGGGACAGGGAACTATGGCTACACCTTC
- | - | TRBJ2-1 | TRBV4-2 | CASSPGLFSYNEQFF | TGTGCCAGCAGTCCGGGACTGTTCTCCTACAATGAGCAGTTCTTC
TRBD1 | - | TRBJ1-1 | TRBV2 | CASSRRGPTEAFF | TGTGCCAGCAGCCGAAGGGGGCCAACTGAAGCTTTCTTT
TRBD2 | once | TRBJ2-3 | TRBV30 | CAWSRGGAKDTQYF | TGTGCCTGGAGTCGCGGGGGGGCTAAAGATACGCAGTATTTT
- | - | TRBJ1-1 | TRBV11-3 | CASIRGGVGTEAFF | TGTGCCAGCATCAGGGGAGGGGTTGGCACTGAAGCTTTCTTT
- | once | TRBJ1-2 | TRBV6-6 | CASSSGGGAGYTF | TGTGCCAGCAGTTCTGGAGGGGGGGCTGGCTACACCTTC
- | once | TRBJ2-7 | TRBV2 | CASSEAGSEQYF | TGTGCCAGCAGTGAGGCGGGGAGCGAGCAGTACTTC
- | once | TRBJ2-2 | TRBV5-6 | CASSSASGMAGELFF | TGTGCCAGCAGCTCTGCATCCGGTATGGCCGGGGAGCTGTTTTTT
TRBD2 | - | TRBJ2-2 | TRBV2 | CASSVAGGSGELFF | TGTGCCAGCAGTGTAGCGGGGGGGTCCGGGGAGCTGTTTTTT
TRBD2 | - | TRBJ2-7 | TRBV5-1 | CASSSRDGLAEVEQYF | TGCGCCAGCAGCTCACGCGACGGACTAGCGGAAGTCGAGCAGTACTTC
- | - | TRBJ1-1 | TRBV7-8 | CASTRWGDTEAFF | TGTGCCAGCACCCGATGGGGGGACACTGAAGCTTTCTTT
- | - | TRBJ2-7 | TRBV11-3 | CASSRIANGIYEQYF | TGTGCCAGCAGCCGGATTGCCAACGGGATCTACGAGCAGTACTTC
TRBD2 | - | TRBJ2-5 | TRBV12-5 | CASGFLSGSYGGEETQYF | TGTGCTAGTGGTTTTCTCTCCGGGTCCTACGGGGGGGAAGAGACCCAGTACTTC
TRBD1 | - | TRBJ2-5 | TRBV2 | CASRRDSQETQYF | TGTGCCAGCAGGAGGGACAGCCAAGAGACCCAGTACTTC
- | - | TRBJ2-7 | TRBV5-6 | CASSLEPRTEYSYEQYF | TGTGCCAGCAGCTTGGAACCGCGGACTGAATACTCCTACGAGCAGTACTTC
TRBD1 | - | TRBJ2-7 | TRBV27 | CASSDRGTDEQYF | TGTGCCAGCAGCGACAGGGGAACCGACGAGCAGTACTTC
TRBD1 | - | TRBJ2-2 | TRBV7-9 | CASSPIQGTGELFF | TGTGCCAGCAGCCCAATACAGGGGACCGGGGAGCTGTTTTTT
- | once | TRBJ2-7 | TRBV6-4 | CASPRRASSGYEQYF | TGTGCCAGCCCCCGAAGGGCTAGCTCTGGGTACGAGCAGTACTTC